The 12 T cell receptor beta chains presented below share a single source sample, sequenced in a study of shared clonotypes between healthy human individuals. This table comes from immunoSEQ multiplex PCR, and its TCRdb copy is limited to in-frame clones, with some not included. The sample contains around 580,000 clones, roughly 98% of which appear only once. Naive CD8 cells comprised CD45RO-negative, CCR7-positively selected cells, excluding terminally differentiated effector memory CD45RA+ cells. The sample taken for sequencing was naive CD8+ T cells sorted from blood. These receptors came from a man aged 25-40 years in good health.

This clone occurred once. The chain recombines TRBV11-2 with TRBJ1-1; D not certain. Per the germline V gene, CDR1 is SGHAT and CDR2 is FQNNGV. This CDR3 comprises 13 residues. V shed 2 bases and J shed 1 base, with 5 bases lying between them. The CDR3 DNA reads TGTGCCAGCAGCTTACGGTGGAACACTGAAGCTTTCTTT. Amino acid sequence: CASSLRWNTEAFF. Drawing the rest from reference TRBV11-2 and TRBJ1-1, the complete variable domain is EAGVAQSPRYKIIEKRQSVAFWCNPISGHATLYWYQQILGQGPKLLIQFQNNGVVDDSQLPKDRFSAERLKGVDSTLKIQPAKLEDSAVYLCASSLRWNTEAFFGQGTRLTVV.

The chain employs TRBV27 and TRBJ2-7; 8 bases are shared with TRBD1. Germline V gene sequence: CDR1 MNHEY, CDR2 SMNVEV (reference sequence). The CDR3 sequence is 15 residues long. V gave up 8 bases and J gave up 4 bases; unmatched junction bases: 13. The CDR3 reads CASSLGRTGWYEQYF. In DNA, the CDR3 is TGTGCCAGCTCCCTTGGGAGGACAGGGTGGTACGAGCAGTACTTC.

This rearrangement joins TRBV7-9 to TRBJ2-3; D unclear. The CDR3 consists of 15 residues. Germline V CDR1 and CDR2: SEHNR, FQNEAQ (reference sequence). Between the trimmed V and J ends, which lost 1 base and 2 bases, there was a span of 10 bases. CDR3 in amino acids: CASSLGQGYTDTQYF. The CDR3 DNA reads as TGTGCCAGCAGCTTAGGACAAGGCTACACAGATACGCAGTATTTT.

The chain uses TRBV6-5 and TRBJ2-7; TRBD1 agrees at 9 bases. The CDR3 consists of 15 residues. Germline loops: CDR1 MNHEY, CDR2 SVGAGI. The V segment lost 5 bases and the J segment 7 bases; nucleotides outside the gene matches: 12. The CDR3 bases are TGTGCCAGCAGTCCCCTCGGGACAGGGACGGGGGAGCAGTACTTC. This encodes CASSPLGTGTGEQYF.

This chain joins TRBV6-1 and TRBJ2-5; TRBD1 matches 8 bases. V gave up 8 bases and J gave up 5 bases; unmatched junction bases: 10. The CDR3 consists of 14 residues. CDR1 and CDR2 (germline): MNHNS, SASEGT. CDR3 protein: CASLGRGPFETQYF. CDR3 DNA sequence: TGTGCCAGCTTAGGCAGGGGGCCTTTTGAGACCCAGTACTTC.

The V call is TRBV4-1, the J call TRBJ2-1, with D unclear. Germline CDR1 and CDR2: MGHRA and YSYEKL. Trimming cost V 4 bases and J 6 bases, with 10 bases left between them. This CDR3 has 13 amino acids. CDR3 DNA sequence: TGCGCCAGCAGCCCTCAACTTGTCAATGAGCAGTTCTTC. Protein: CASSPQLVNEQFF.

This clone came up once. The rearrangement joins TRBV29-1 to TRBJ2-7, with D perhaps given as TRBD1 or TRBD2 (5 bases each). The length of the CDR3 is 17 residues. V was trimmed by 0 bases and J by 2 bases, leaving 20 bases between them. The V gene's germline CDR1 is SQVTM and CDR2 ANQGSEA. CDR3 loop: CSVEDRSGTGTPYEQYF. In nucleotides, the CDR3 is TGCAGCGTTGAAGACCGCTCCGGGACCGGGACCCCCTACGAGCAGTACTTC.

A remark on this clone: Additional DNA sequences in this sample encode the identical CDR3. CDR3 loop: CASSFGYNTGELFF. DNA of the CDR3: TGTGCCAGCAGTTTCGGTTACAACACCGGGGAGCTGTTTTTT. The chain uses TRBV27 and TRBJ2-2; D gene unclear. The CDR3 totals 14 residues. Per germline, CDR1 MNHEY and CDR2 SMNVEV (reference sequence). Trimming took 3 bases from V and 2 from J, leaving 7 bases between them.

The CDR3 DNA follows: TGTGCCAGCAGCTCCGTCGGCGGGACAGCCACCTTCTACGAGCAGTACTTC. This gives the protein CASSSVGGTATFYEQYF. J is TRBJ2-7 and V is TRBV14; D perhaps matches TRBD1 (7 bases). V was pared by 5 bases and J by 3 bases, with 23 bases between. The CDR3 is 17 residues long. CDR1 is SGHDN and CDR2 is FVKESK in the germline V gene. The full variable domain, in which reference TRBV14 and TRBJ2-7 provide the parts outside the CDR3, is EAGVTQFPSHSVIEKGQTVTLRCDPISGHDNLYWYRRVMGKEIKFLLHFVKESKQDESGMPNNRFLAERTGGTYSTLKVQPAELEDSGVYFCASSSVGGTATFYEQYFGPGTRLTVT.

The chain has TRBV19 and TRBJ2-5; D possibly uses TRBD1 or TRBD2 (5 bases each). This CDR3 has 12 amino acids. The V end lost 9 bases, the J end lost 4 bases, and 12 bases lay between the germline ends. CDR1 is LNHDA and CDR2 is SQIVND in the germline V gene (reference sequence). The CDR3 loop reads CASWDGGETQYF. CDR3 nucleotide sequence: TGTGCCAGCTGGGACGGAGGAGAGACCCAGTACTTC.

This chain's CDR3 is CASSPPDQRGEKLFF. In DNA, the CDR3 is TGTGCCAGCTCACCACCGGATCAACGGGGTGAAAAACTGTTTTTT. The J gene is TRBJ1-4, the V gene TRBV18; D gene uncertain. The V end was cut by 0 bases, the J end by 7 bases, with 12 bases between. The germline CDR1 and CDR2 sequences are KGHSH and LQKENI. There are 15 residues in the CDR3.

The V gene is TRBV2, the J gene TRBJ2-7, with D tentatively TRBD2 (5 bases). This CDR3 spans 14 amino acids. V was trimmed by 1 base and J by 2 bases, leaving 9 bases between them. The germline gives CDR1 SNHLY, CDR2 FYNNEI. CDR3 loop: CASSEVTNAYEQYF. The DNA for the CDR3 is TGTGCCAGCAGTGAAGTGACTAACGCCTACGAGCAGTACTTC.